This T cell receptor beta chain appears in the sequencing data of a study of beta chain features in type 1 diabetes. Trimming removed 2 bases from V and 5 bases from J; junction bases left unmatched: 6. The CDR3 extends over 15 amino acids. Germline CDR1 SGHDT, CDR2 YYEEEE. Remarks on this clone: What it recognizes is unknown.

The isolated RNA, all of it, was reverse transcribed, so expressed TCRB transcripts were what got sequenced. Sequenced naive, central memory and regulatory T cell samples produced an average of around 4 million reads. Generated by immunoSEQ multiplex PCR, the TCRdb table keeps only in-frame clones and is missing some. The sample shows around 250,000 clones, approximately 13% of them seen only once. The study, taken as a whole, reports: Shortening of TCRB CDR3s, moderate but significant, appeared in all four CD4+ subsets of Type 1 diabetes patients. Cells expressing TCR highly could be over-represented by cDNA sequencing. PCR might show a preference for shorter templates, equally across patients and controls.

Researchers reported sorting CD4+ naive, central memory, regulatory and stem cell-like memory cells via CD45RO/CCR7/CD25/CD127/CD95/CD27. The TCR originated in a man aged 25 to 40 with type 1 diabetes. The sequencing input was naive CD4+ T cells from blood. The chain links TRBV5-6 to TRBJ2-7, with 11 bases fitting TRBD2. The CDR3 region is CASSFYTSGSDEQYF. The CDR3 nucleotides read TGTGCCAGCAGCTTCTATACTAGCGGGAGCGACGAGCAGTACTTC. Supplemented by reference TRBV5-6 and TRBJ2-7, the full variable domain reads DAGVTQSPTHLIKTRGQQVTLRCSPKSGHDTVSWYQQALGQGPQFIFQYYEEEERQRGNFPDRFSGHQFPNYSSELNVNALLLGDSALYLCASSFYTSGSDEQYFGPGTRLTVT.